The clone carrying this T cell receptor beta chain has ten or more counts. TCRdb re-called the 5' RACE reads with MiXCR, one entry per CDR3 protein. The table has some 130,000 distinct CDR3 sequences, 6% to 8.5% seen once; the top ten hold approximately 13%. These data belong to a study of CD8 T cells in ankylosing spondylitis. Trimming at V came to 5 bases and at J to 5 bases, leaving 5 bases not matched to a gene. The CDR3 is 13 residues long. The receptor was derived from a female donor with ankylosing spondylitis or in good health (not recorded which). The chain is built from TRBV6-7 and TRBJ1-1; 7 bases agree with TRBD1. TRBV6-7 is known as an ORF, though its function is uncertain. Material: blood, either unsorted or a sorted T cell fraction (not recorded which). The CDR3 region is CASSRTGGTEAFF. The CDR3 region has the DNA TGTGCCAGCAGTAGGACAGGAGGAACTGAAGCTTTCTTT.